This TCR beta chain was captured by sequencing in a study of cytomegalovirus exposure and HLA in healthy donors. General study points: Diagnosis of cytomegalovirus status made by the classifier reportedly showed high specificity and sensitivity. Immune exposure information comprised only CMV serostatus.

CDR1 is SQVTM and CDR2 is ANQGSEA in the germline V gene. This CDR3 region has 11 residues. V was pared by 5 bases and J by 5 bases, with 2 bases of the junction left unmatched. This clone showed up just once. Its target is not known. The PCR made use of 60 Vbeta and 13 Jbeta primers. The repertoire was sequenced with immunoSEQ multiplex PCR; TCRdb's copy has only in-frame clones and lacks some. The table includes approximately 100,000 clones, roughly 82% detected once. The TCR comes from a woman aged 18-35 years in good health and CMV-seronegative. The chain recombines TRBV29-1 with TRBJ2-5, with 7 positions matching TRBD2. Sequencing input: PBMCs. The chain's CDR3 is CSVQGGETQYF. CDR3 in DNA: TGCAGCGTTCAGGGAGGGGAGACCCAGTACTTC. The variable domain in full, with the rest retrieved from reference TRBV29-1 and TRBJ2-5, is SAVISQKPSRDICQRGTSLTIQCQVDSQVTMMFWYRQQPGQSLTLIATANQGSEATYESGFVIDKFPISRPNLTFSTLTVSNMSPEDSSIYLCSVQGGETQYFGPGTRLLVL.